The sequence of this TCR beta chain was determined in a study of siplizumab effects on memory and regulatory T cells. Overall study results and limits: Mappable alloreactive CD4+ clones came from Treg cells around three quarters of the time on average with siplizumab, against about 25% in controls. An assignable naive or memory phenotype was lacking in roughly 80-97% of proliferating CD4+ or CD8+ clones. Siplizumab led to significantly less abundant alloreactive sequences that could be traced back to unstimulated CD4+ memory cells.

For every sample, about 10^5 TCR templates were assayed. Profiling relied on immunoSEQ multiplex PCR, and the TCRdb table lists in-frame clones only, not all of them. The sample carries roughly 120,000 clones, under 95% recorded once. Concerning this clone itself: Its antigen is currently unknown.

V lost 5 bases and J 8 bases, leaving 15 bases between the germline ends. The CDR3 covers 13 residues. CDR1 WNHNN and CDR2 SYGVQD come from the germline V gene (reference sequence). The TCR originated in a human donor in good health. Material: Tregs sorted from blood. This chain links TRBV10-1 with TRBJ1-2; a weak D match, TRBD1 (5 bases). The CDR3 loop reads CASSPQGSYGYTF. The CDR3 region has the DNA TGCGCCAGCAGTCCCCAGGGTTCGTACGGCTACACCTTC.